Listed below are T cell receptor beta chains from one sample, sequenced in a study of cytomegalovirus exposure and HLA in healthy donors. The data were produced by immunoSEQ multiplex PCR, yet TCRdb's version contains in-frame clones alone and is incomplete. Counted here are around 130,000 clones, around 74% occurring once; the ten biggest clones make up 5.5% to 7%. Sequenced: PBMCs. Every receptor here comes from a man in his forties or fifties in good health and CMV-seropositive. The CDR3 runs from the conserved cysteine through the conserved F or W. D genes are given only for firm matches. Not all rows give a size; the values are once, few, many and, for expanded clones, a class.

size: -
V: TRBV2
D: -
J: TRBJ1-5
DNA: TGTGCCAGCAGCAACTTCCGGGACACAAATCAGCCCCAGCATTTT
CDR3: CASSNFRDTNQPQHF

size: -
V: TRBV9
D: -
J: TRBJ2-2
DNA: TGTGCCAGCAGCGTAGAGAGAGGGTGGGGCGGGGAGCTGTTTTTT
CDR3: CASSVERGWGGELFF

size: -
V: TRBV19
D: TRBD1
J: TRBJ1-1
DNA: TGTGCCAGTAGTGCCAAGGGGGCACTGAACACTGAAGCTTTCTTT
CDR3: CASSAKGALNTEAFF

size: -
V: TRBV5-1
D: -
J: TRBJ1-4
DNA: TGCGCCAGCAGCCTAGACGACCCAACTAATGAAAAACTGTTTTTT
CDR3: CASSLDDPTNEKLFF

size: -
V: TRBV7-9
D: TRBD1
J: TRBJ2-5
DNA: TGTGCCAGCAGCCTACTGGGACAGGGGTCGGAGACCCAGTACTTC
CDR3: CASSLLGQGSETQYF

size: few
V: TRBV5-4
D: -
J: TRBJ2-1
DNA: TGTGCCAGCAGCTTGGCCGCGGGACGGGGGAATGACTACAATGAGCAGTTCTTC
CDR3: CASSLAAGRGNDYNEQFF

size: -
V: TRBV28
D: TRBD2
J: TRBJ2-7
DNA: TGTGCCAGCAGTCCGGGACTAGCGGGGGAGCAGTACTTC
CDR3: CASSPGLAGEQYF

size: -
V: TRBV5-1
D: TRBD1
J: TRBJ2-2
DNA: TGCGCCAGCTTAACTGGGACAGATTACACCGGGGAGCTGTTTTTT
CDR3: CASLTGTDYTGELFF

size: once
V: TRBV5-1
D: TRBD2
J: TRBJ2-3
DNA: TGCGCCAGCAGAGGGACTAGCGCCCGCACAGATACGCAGTATTTT
CDR3: CASRGTSARTDTQYF

size: -
V: TRBV29-1
D: TRBD2
J: TRBJ2-1
DNA: TGCAGCGTTGTCGGGGGGGGACTCCTGTCCCATGAGCAGTTCTTC
CDR3: CSVVGGGLLSHEQFF

size: few
V: TRBV11-2
D: -
J: TRBJ1-1
DNA: TGTGCCAGCAGCTTCAACAGGATGAACACTGAAGCTTTCTTT
CDR3: CASSFNRMNTEAFF

size: -
V: TRBV29-1
D: -
J: TRBJ2-5
DNA: TGCAGCGTTGAAGGACTTATCAAAAGGTACCAAGAGACCCAGTACTTC
CDR3: CSVEGLIKRYQETQYF

size: few
V: TRBV4-2
D: TRBD2
J: TRBJ2-3
DNA: TGTGCCAGCAGCACTACAAGGGAGGGGCTTGCGGATACGCAGTATTTT
CDR3: CASSTTREGLADTQYF

size: -
V: TRBV28
D: -
J: TRBJ2-5
DNA: TGTGCCAGCAGTCCCGGGTCACAAGAGACCCAGTACTTC
CDR3: CASSPGSQETQYF

size: -
V: TRBV7-6
D: TRBD1
J: TRBJ1-5
DNA: TGTGCCAGCAGCCCCGGGACAGCACAAAATCAGCCCCAGCATTTT
CDR3: CASSPGTAQNQPQHF

size: -
V: TRBV5-1
D: -
J: TRBJ1-1
DNA: TGCGCCAGCAGCTTGGCCTCTGGCCCTGAAGCTTTCTTT
CDR3: CASSLASGPEAFF

size: once
V: TRBV18
D: -
J: TRBJ2-1
DNA: TGTGCCAGCTCTCCCGATAGCGTTGAGCAGTTCTTC
CDR3: CASSPDSVEQFF

size: -
V: TRBV4-2
D: -
J: TRBJ2-7
DNA: TGTGCCAGCAGCCAAGATGCGGGGGCCGCCTACGAGCAGTACTTC
CDR3: CASSQDAGAAYEQYF

size: once
V: TRBV7-2
D: -
J: TRBJ2-3
DNA: TGTGCCAGCAGTCGAGCTTACACAGATACGCAGTATTTT
CDR3: CASSRAYTDTQYF

size: -
V: TRBV14
D: TRBD1
J: TRBJ2-7
DNA: TGTGCCAGCAGCCAAGAGGCAACGTGGGACAGGGCAGGCGAGCAGTACTTC
CDR3: CASSQEATWDRAGEQYF

size: -
V: TRBV27
D: TRBD1
J: TRBJ1-1
DNA: TGTGCCAGCAGTCCTCAGGGGGCAGACACTGAAGCTTTCTTT
CDR3: CASSPQGADTEAFF

size: -
V: TRBV15
D: -
J: TRBJ2-3
DNA: TGTGCCACCAGCAGAGATGCGGGGAAATCGCAGTATTTT
CDR3: CATSRDAGKSQYF

size: -
V: TRBV11-2
D: TRBD1
J: TRBJ1-5
DNA: TGTGCCAGCAGCTTAGGGCAGGGGGGCAATCAGCCCCAGCATTTT
CDR3: CASSLGQGGNQPQHF

size: -
V: TRBV21-1
D: -
J: TRBJ2-7
DNA: TGTGCCAGCAGGCGCAAGGGGGTGTCAACCTACGAGCAGTACTTC
CDR3: CASRRKGVSTYEQYF

size: -
V: TRBV6-1
D: -
J: TRBJ2-7
DNA: TGTGCCAGCCGGCCGACAGGTCAAAAAAACTACGAGCAGTACTTC
CDR3: CASRPTGQKNYEQYF

size: few
V: TRBV2
D: -
J: TRBJ2-5
DNA: TGTGCCAGCAGTGAAAGGACTACGCAAGAGACCCAGTACTTC
CDR3: CASSERTTQETQYF

size: -
V: TRBV5-1
D: -
J: TRBJ2-1
DNA: TGCGCCAGTGGCCAACAGGGTCCGGCCTACAATGAGCAGTTCTTC
CDR3: CASGQQGPAYNEQFF

size: -
V: TRBV11-3
D: -
J: TRBJ2-7
DNA: TGTGCCAGCAGCCAATTTAGGTCCCCTCGGGCAGGGCCCTACGAGCAGTACTTC
CDR3: CASSQFRSPRAGPYEQYF

size: -
V: TRBV5-1
D: TRBD1
J: TRBJ1-6
DNA: TGCGCCAGCAGCTTCCTACCCCGGGACAGGGGTCCACCCCTCCACTTT
CDR3: CASSFLPRDRGPPLHF

size: -
V: TRBV28
D: TRBD1
J: TRBJ1-3
DNA: TGTGCCAGCTTCGTCGGGCAGGGGGGAGCTGGAAACACCATATATTTT
CDR3: CASFVGQGGAGNTIYF

size: -
V: TRBV7-9
D: TRBD1
J: TRBJ2-5
DNA: TGTGCCAGCAGCTTCACGGGGGGACAGGGTCCACAAGAGACCCAGTACTTC
CDR3: CASSFTGGQGPQETQYF

size: -
V: TRBV15
D: -
J: TRBJ2-7
DNA: TGTGCCACCAGCAGAGATCTAGGTAACTCACTCAGCTTC
CDR3: CATSRDLGNSLSF

size: -
V: TRBV7-7
D: TRBD2
J: TRBJ2-5
DNA: TGTGCTAGCAGCTTACGCAGCGGGACTAGCGGGAGCTTTTTGGAGACCCAGTACTTC
CDR3: CASSLRSGTSGSFLETQYF

size: -
V: TRBV10-3
D: TRBD1
J: TRBJ1-1
DNA: TGTGCCATCAGGAAGTCGGACAGGGATCACACTGAAGCTTTCTTT
CDR3: CAIRKSDRDHTEAFF

size: -
V: TRBV7-9
D: TRBD1
J: TRBJ1-4
DNA: TGTGCCAGCAGTTACCCGGGACAGGCTAATGAAAAACTGTTTTTT
CDR3: CASSYPGQANEKLFF

size: -
V: TRBV11-2
D: TRBD1
J: TRBJ2-7
DNA: TGTGCCAGCAGCTTAGGAGGGGGCGGCTCCTACGAGCAGTACTTC
CDR3: CASSLGGGGSYEQYF

size: -
V: TRBV11-2
D: -
J: TRBJ2-5
DNA: TGTGCCAGCAGCTTAGTTGGAGGACCACAAGAGACCCAGTACTTC
CDR3: CASSLVGGPQETQYF

size: -
V: TRBV7-2
D: TRBD1
J: TRBJ2-1
DNA: TGTGCCAGCAGCTCTACAGGGGAAGGAGTAGGTGAGCAGTTCTTC
CDR3: CASSSTGEGVGEQFF

size: few
V: TRBV27
D: TRBD1
J: TRBJ1-5
DNA: TGTGCCAGCAGGGGACAGGTCAATCAGCCCCAGCATTTT
CDR3: CASRGQVNQPQHF

size: -
V: TRBV4-1
D: -
J: TRBJ2-1
DNA: TGCGCCAGCAGCCAAGATCCTCCACAGGAGCTCTCCTACAATGAGCAGTTCTTC
CDR3: CASSQDPPQELSYNEQFF

size: -
V: TRBV5-1
D: -
J: TRBJ2-3
DNA: TGCGCCAGCAGCTTGGGCTCGGGCACAGATACGCAGTATTTT
CDR3: CASSLGSGTDTQYF

size: -
V: TRBV5-1
D: -
J: TRBJ2-3
DNA: TGCGCCAGCAGCTTTCAGGGCTCAGATACGCAGTATTTT
CDR3: CASSFQGSDTQYF

size: -
V: TRBV7-8
D: -
J: TRBJ2-2
DNA: TGTGCCAGCAGCTCAAAGAAACTAGGGGACACTAACACCGGGGAGCTGTTTTTT
CDR3: CASSSKKLGDTNTGELFF

size: few
V: TRBV10-3
D: -
J: TRBJ2-1
DNA: TGTGCCATCAGTGAGATGACTAGTTTCAATGAGCAGTTCTTC
CDR3: CAISEMTSFNEQFF

size: -
V: TRBV13
D: TRBD1
J: TRBJ1-1
DNA: TGTGCCAGCAGCCACAGGGGGCACACTGAAGCTTTCTTT
CDR3: CASSHRGHTEAFF

size: -
V: TRBV11-2
D: TRBD2
J: TRBJ2-5
DNA: TGTGCCAGCAGCTCCCCGCTAGCGGGAGGAATCCAAGAGACCCAGTACTTC
CDR3: CASSSPLAGGIQETQYF

size: -
V: TRBV6-6
D: -
J: TRBJ2-2
DNA: TGTGCCAGCAGTTACGGGGGCATGGTTGGCGGGGAGCTGTTTTTT
CDR3: CASSYGGMVGGELFF

size: -
V: TRBV30
D: -
J: TRBJ1-1
DNA: TGTGCCTGGACGGTTTGGGGCAGTATGAACACTGAAGCTTTCTTT
CDR3: CAWTVWGSMNTEAFF